The 15 T cell receptor beta chains given below trace back to one sample, sequenced in a study of T cell clones after liver transplantation. The protocol was immunoSEQ multiplex PCR, while the TCRdb copy is restricted to in-frame clones and leaves out a portion. This sample carries 15,000 or so clones, over 90% of them seen once, and the ten largest clones take roughly half. The sample here was CD8+ T cells from blood, taken before liver transplant. These receptors were collected from a human donor who received a liver transplant.

This clone has a single count. The chain uses TRBV27 and TRBJ1-3; D gene unclear. In germline, CDR1 is MNHEY, CDR2 SMNVEV (reference sequence). Trimming shortened V by 0 bases and J by 6 bases, and 12 bases separated the two germline ends. CDR3 size: 15 residues. The CDR3 loop is CASSLSAGSANTIYF. The CDR3 DNA sequence: TGTGCCAGCAGTTTATCGGCAGGATCGGCAAACACCATATATTTT.

This clone was counted once. V usage is TRBV27 and J usage is TRBJ1-1, with D hard to call. There are 14 residues in the CDR3. Trimming removed 0 bases at V and 1 base at J, with 6 bases between. Germline lookup yields CDR1 MNHEY and CDR2 SMNVEV (reference sequence). The CDR3 DNA reads TGTGCCAGCAGTTTATCCCTAGGGAACACTGAAGCTTTCTTT. Amino acids: CASSLSLGNTEAFF.

The gene calls are TRBV7-8 and TRBJ2-7, with D perhaps being TRBD1 or TRBD2 (5 bases each). This CDR3 spans 14 amino acids. V was pared by 5 bases and J by 2 bases, with 13 bases between. Germline-derived CDR1 and CDR2 are SGHVS and FQNEAQ. CDR3 region: CASSPMGTTYEQYF. CDR3 DNA sequence: TGTGCCAGCAGCCCAATGGGGACGACCTACGAGCAGTACTTC.

The V call is TRBV29-1, the J call TRBJ1-1, with 11 bases fitting TRBD1. This CDR3 is 12 amino acids long. V lost 6 bases and J lost 7; bases outside the gene matches: 4. From germline, CDR1 is SQVTM and CDR2 ANQGSEA. The CDR3 protein is CSVAGQGVEAFF. CDR3 coding DNA: TGCAGCGTCGCGGGACAGGGGGTTGAAGCTTTCTTT.

This clone was counted only a few times. The V gene is TRBV18, the J gene TRBJ2-1; 7 nucleotides align to TRBD2. The CDR3 spans 15 residues. The junction had 10 bases not matched to a gene; V was cut back by 3 bases and J by 8 bases. The germline V gene encodes CDR1 KGHSH and CDR2 LQKENI. CDR3 loop: CASSPGPGGWDEQFF. The DNA for the CDR3 is TGTGCCAGCTCACCGGGGCCGGGAGGATGGGATGAGCAGTTCTTC.

The V and J genes are TRBV28 and TRBJ2-1; no definite D call. Trimming stripped 10 bases from V and 3 bases from J, with 10 bases between. Germline CDR1 is MDHEN and CDR2 is SYDVKM. There are 12 residues in the CDR3. Here the CDR3 DNA reads TGTGCCACCACCACCCTCTACAATGAGCAGTTCTTC. Encoded protein: CATTTLYNEQFF.

This rearrangement joins TRBV11-3 to TRBJ2-5, with D possibly TRBD2 on 5 matching bases. CDR1 and CDR2 from the germline V gene are SGHNT and YENEEA. V lost 4 bases and J lost 4, with 19 bases in between. The CDR3 spans 16 residues. CDR3 DNA sequence: TGTGCCAGCAGCTCACCTTTAGCGCCCCCGCGAGAGACCCAGTACTTC. Translation: CASSSPLAPPRETQYF.

The rearrangement uses TRBV5-1 and TRBJ1-1; TRBD1 matches at 7 bases. The CDR3 has 15 residues. Trimming took 4 bases from V and 0 from J; bases not matched to a gene: 6. Germline V gives CDR1 SGHRS, CDR2 YFSETQ. CDR3 region: CASSNDRELNTEAFF. The DNA for the CDR3 is TGCGCCAGCAGCAACGACAGGGAATTGAACACTGAAGCTTTCTTT.

V is TRBV11-3 and J is TRBJ2-1; TRBD2 aligns across 8 bases. After removal of 5 bases from V and 2 bases from J, the junction contained 8 bases not matched to a gene. The CDR3 consists of 16 residues. Germline CDR1 is SGHNT and CDR2 is YENEEA. The CDR3 protein is CASSPRSGRPYNEQFF. The CDR3 bases are TGTGCCAGCAGCCCGAGGAGCGGGAGACCCTACAATGAGCAGTTCTTC.

CDR3 sequence: CASSGLSYNEQFF. The DNA of the CDR3 is TGTGCCAGCAGTGGCCTCTCCTACAATGAGCAGTTCTTC. V usage is TRBV5-8 and J usage is TRBJ2-1; D remains unclear. CDR3 length: 13 residues. Trimming removed 5 bases from V and 0 bases from J, with 6 bases in between. Looked up from germline, CDR1 is SGHTS and CDR2 is YDEGEE.

This clone rates as medium-sized. This chain joins TRBV6-1 and TRBJ2-1; D not certain. V lost 4 bases to trimming and J lost 8 bases, with 9 bases between them. The germline V gene encodes CDR1 MNHNS and CDR2 SASEGT. The CDR3 totals 12 residues. Written as DNA, the CDR3 is TGTGCCAGCAGTGGAGCTGTGGATGAGCAGTTCTTC. Translation: CASSGAVDEQFF.

This clone occurred a few times. The rearrangement uses TRBV6-1 and TRBJ2-7; D might be TRBD1 or TRBD2, each matching 5 bases. The CDR3 is made up of 12 amino acids. Germline CDR1 MNHNS, CDR2 SASEGT. Trimming cost V 6 bases and J 7 bases, with 13 bases left between them. The CDR3 nucleotides are TGTGCCAGCAGGGATGGGGCGGGTGAGCAGTACTTC. Protein sequence: CASRDGAGEQYF.

Comments on this clone: Other DNA variants within this sample encode the same CDR3. V gene TRBV6-5 combines with J gene TRBJ1-1; D uncertain. Trimming cost V 2 bases and J 2 bases, with 3 bases left between them. This CDR3 is 12 amino acids long. Germline V gene sequence: CDR1 MNHEY, CDR2 SVGAGI. CDR3 DNA sequence: TGTGCCAGCAGTTACAGTAACACTGAAGCTTTCTTT. It specifies CASSYSNTEAFF.

This chain uses TRBV27 with TRBJ2-1, with unresolved D. In germline, CDR1 is MNHEY, CDR2 SMNVEV (reference sequence). This CDR3 comprises 19 residues. V was cut by 3 bases and J by 0 bases, with 21 bases left in between. The CDR3: CASSFRSHMGRFSYNEQFF. CDR3 DNA: TGTGCCAGCAGTTTCCGCTCCCACATGGGAAGATTCTCCTACAATGAGCAGTTCTTC.

This clone was recorded once. This rearrangement joins TRBV12-5 to TRBJ2-7; D is ambiguous. The CDR3 spans 12 residues. V was cut by 5 bases and J by 1 base, with 6 bases left in between. Germline CDR1 is LGHNT and CDR2 is FRNRAP. The CDR3 DNA follows: TGTGCTAGTGGTCCCCAATCCTACGAGCAGTACTTC. This codes for CASGPQSYEQYF.